This T cell receptor (beta chain) is drawn from a study of patients and donors after allogeneic stem cell transplantation. TCRdb re-analysed the RT-PCR reads in MiXCR, keeping a single row per CDR3 protein. The sample has about 960,000 distinct CDR3 sequences, about a sixth seen once. The CDR3 spans 17 residues. The sample taken for sequencing was blood, either unsorted or a sorted T cell fraction (not recorded which). The TCR originated in a human donor who was either an allogeneic HSCT recipient or a stem cell or donor lymphocyte infusion donor (not recorded which). It is not recorded whose cells these are; they may come from a transplant donor. The chain combines TRBV21-1 with TRBJ2-5. TRBV21-1 is flagged as a pseudogene. The CDR3 sequence: CASSKAGGGRYQETQYF. The CDR3 nucleotides read TGTGCCAGCAGCAAAGCTGGCGGTGGCAGATACCAAGAGACCCAGTACTTC.